This entry concerns a single T cell receptor (beta chain). A read error is possible here, since a much larger clone lies one base away. The authors sorted naive CD8 T cells as CD8+CD4-CCR7+CD45RA+. The sample originates from a study of molecular identifiers for immune sequencing clone quantification. Germline V gene data show CDR1 as PRHDT and CDR2 as FYEKMQ (reference sequence). This CDR3 region has 15 residues. V dropped 4 bases and J dropped 6; count of bases not matched to a gene: 7. Generation of bulk TCR libraries relied on previously described methods and listed TCR primers. One entry per CDR3 protein, called by TCRdb with MiXCR from the PCR reads. The repertoire has approximately 670,000 distinct CDR3 sequences, nearly 20% of them found once; the top ten carry roughly 0.85%.

Sequencing used naive CD8+ T cells from blood, with Jurkat cell RNA spiked in. Subset described: FACS-sorted CD8+CD4-CCR7+CD45RA+ naive T cells. The chain carries TRBV13 and TRBJ2-1; TRBD1 matches at 9 bases. The TCR comes from a human donor in good health. Some libraries in this study had Jurkat cell RNA spiked in. CDR3 sequence reads: CASSSGQGPCNEQFF. The CDR3 DNA follows: TGTGCCAGCAGCTCGGGACAGGGCCCCTGCAATGAGCAGTTCTTC.